The 32 T cell receptor beta chains given below trace back to one sample, sequenced in a study of glioma-infiltrating T cells. Amplification of TCR alpha and beta CDR3 regions from RNA used iRepertoire nested multiplex PCR. One entry per CDR3 protein results from TCRdb running MiXCR on the multiplex PCR reads. The sample comprises around 100,000 distinct CDR3 sequences, approximately 28% of which are singletons, and approximately 46% rests with the top ten. The sequencing input was glioma tissue, nonneoplastic brain tissue, or PBMCs (not recorded which). The receptor source for this set is a human donor with low-grade glioma or glioblastoma, undergoing nonglioma brain surgery, or in good health (not recorded which).

This clonotype showed up just a few times. The rearrangement uses TRBV19 and TRBJ2-1; D perhaps matches TRBD2 (6 bases). The CDR3 is 16 amino acids. Between the trimmed V and J ends, which lost 2 bases and 7 bases, there was a span of 18 bases. Germline loops: CDR1 LNHDA, CDR2 SQIVND (reference sequence). As DNA, the CDR3 is TGTGCCAGTAGTATAAGTCGGGAGAGATCCGGGAATGAGCAGTTCTTC. Translation: CASSISRERSGNEQFF.

Remarks on this clonotype: A read error may explain this, as a much larger clone is one base away. The genes are TRBV6-6 and TRBJ2-7, with a possible D match to TRBD1 (6 bases). The CDR3 runs to 14 residues. V gave up 2 bases and J gave up 1 base, with 9 bases separating them. Germline V gene data show CDR1 as MNHNY and CDR2 as SVGAGI (reference sequence). The CDR3 reads CASSYGTSSYEQYF. In DNA, the CDR3 is TGTGCCAGCAGTTACGGGACATCTTCCTACGAGCAGTACTTC.

Many counts were recorded for this clonotype. V gene TRBV28 combines with J gene TRBJ2-1, with a tentative D call TRBD1 (6 bases). The CDR3 covers 13 residues. The V end lost 7 bases, the J end lost 5 bases, and 12 bases lay between the germline ends. CDR1 and CDR2 (germline): MDHEN, SYDVKM. The CDR3 is CASTRTANNEQFF. As DNA, the CDR3 is TGTGCCAGCACCCGGACAGCTAACAATGAGCAGTTCTTC.

This clonotype was seen at least ten times. The chain combines TRBV20-1 with TRBJ2-1; 7 bases are shared with TRBD2. V trimming: 0 bases; J trimming: 6 bases; junction bases outside the gene matches: 8. This CDR3 has 15 amino acids. Per the germline V gene, CDR1 is DFQATT and CDR2 is SNEGSKA (reference sequence). For the CDR3, the DNA is TGCAGTGCTAGAGATTCTGGCGGGGGACTCAATGAGCAGTTCTTC. This translates into CSARDSGGGLNEQFF.

This clonotype has a count of ten or more. The V and J genes are TRBV14 and TRBJ2-3; D gene uncertain. The V gene's germline CDR1 is SGHDN and CDR2 FVKESK. The CDR3 has 12 residues. V lost 0 bases, J lost 6 bases, and 4 bases lay in between. The CDR3 loop is CASSQDWDTQYF. DNA for the CDR3: TGTGCCAGCAGCCAAGATTGGGATACGCAGTATTTT.

A few counts support this clonotype. The chain uses TRBV4-3 and TRBJ2-1; the D call may be TRBD1 or TRBD2 (6 bases each). Trimming removed 1 base from V and 4 bases from J, with 14 bases in between. Germline assignment: CDR1 LGHNA and CDR2 YSLEER. This CDR3 comprises 16 residues. The DNA for the CDR3 is TGCGCCAGCAGCCAAGGGATCCGGGGGCTGTACAATGAGCAGTTCTTC. Residues: CASSQGIRGLYNEQFF.

The genes are TRBV5-6 and TRBJ2-4, with D maybe TRBD1 (6 bases). The CDR3 loop spans 15 amino acids. V was shortened by 3 bases and J by 3 bases, with 13 bases between the two germline ends. Germline V gene data show CDR1 as SGHDT and CDR2 as YYEEEE. CDR3 DNA sequence: TGTGCCAGCAGCTACCGGGACATGGACAAAAACATTCAGTACTTC. Translating it yields CASSYRDMDKNIQYF.

At least ten counts were recorded for this clonotype. The chain recombines TRBV6-1 with TRBJ1-2; possibly TRBD1 for D (5 bases). Trimming left V 6 bases short and J 4 bases short, with 12 bases between. This CDR3 region has 13 residues. CDR1 and CDR2 from the germline V gene are MNHNS and SASEGT. CDR3 in DNA: TGTGCCAGCAGCGCACAGGAAGTCTATGGCTACACCTTC. Encoded protein: CASSAQEVYGYTF.

This clonotype was counted many times. V gene TRBV3-1 combines with J gene TRBJ2-7; D possibly corresponds to TRBD2 (5 bases). CDR1 LGHDT and CDR2 YNNKEL come from the germline V gene (reference sequence). The CDR3 spans 13 residues. Trimming cost V 8 bases and J 0 bases, with 11 bases left between them. The CDR3 loop reads CASGLGSSYEQYF. The CDR3 DNA is TGTGCCAGCGGCCTGGGGAGCTCCTACGAGCAGTACTTC.

In this sample, this clonotype turned up once. A read error may explain this, as a much larger clone is one base away. This sequence joins TRBV19 and TRBJ1-2, with TRBD1 as a possible D gene (6 bases). Trimming cost V 9 bases and J 4 bases, with 18 bases left between them. The CDR3 has 14 residues. Germline V gives CDR1 LNHDA, CDR2 SQIVND (reference sequence). The CDR3 region has the DNA TGTGCCAGCAGAGGCGGCGGGGGCCTCTATGGCTACACCTTC. Amino acids: CASRGGGGLYGYTF.

As for this clonotype: This could be a read error, since a much larger clone is one nucleotide away. V gene TRBV6-6 combines with J gene TRBJ1-3; D might be TRBD1 (6 bases). The germline CDR1 and CDR2 sequences are MNHNY and SVGAGI (reference sequence). CDR3 length: 14 amino acids. Trimming removed 2 bases at V and 4 bases at J, with 9 bases between. The CDR3 sequence is CASSYDDRGNTIYF. DNA of the CDR3: TGTGCCAGCAGTTACGACGACAGGGGAAACACCATATATTTT.

This clonotype was seen many times. The gene calls are TRBV6-1 and TRBJ2-7; TRBD2 matches 12 bases. Trimming took 5 bases from V and 6 from J; bases not matched to a gene: 17. The CDR3 sequence is 18 residues long. Germline CDR1 reads MNHNS; CDR2 reads SASEGT. The CDR3 protein is CASSNHPQPTSGGGEQYF. The DNA for the CDR3 is TGTGCCAGCAGTAACCACCCCCAACCGACTAGCGGGGGAGGCGAGCAGTACTTC.

This clonotype has just a few counts. The rearrangement links TRBV12-3 or TRBV12-4 to TRBJ2-7; 8 nucleotides align to TRBD2. V dropped 7 bases and J dropped 3; count of bases not matched to a gene: 5. The CDR3 totals 13 residues. Written as DNA, the CDR3 is TGTGCCAGCACGCAGCGGGGGCGCTACGAGCAGTACTTC. Its translation is CASTQRGRYEQYF.

The gene calls are TRBV7-2 and TRBJ2-1; D is unresolved. Germline V gene sequence: CDR1 SGHTA, CDR2 FQGNSA. The CDR3 totals 13 residues. V was cut by 5 bases and J by 6 bases, with 11 bases left in between. The CDR3 spells CASSNHQINEQFF. In DNA, the CDR3 is TGTGCCAGCAGCAATCATCAGATCAATGAGCAGTTCTTC. Drawing the rest from reference TRBV7-2 and TRBJ2-1, the complete variable domain is GAGVSQSPSNKVTEKGKDVELRCDPISGHTALYWYRQSLGQGLEFLIYFQGNSAPDKSGLPSDRFSAERTGGSVSTLTIQRTQQEDSAVYLCASSNHQINEQFFGPGTRLTVL.

Turning to this clonotype: A read error may explain this, as a much larger clone is one base away. The chain couples TRBV19 to TRBJ2-5, with D hard to call. Germline CDR1 reads LNHDA; CDR2 reads SQIVND (reference sequence). The length of the CDR3 is 13 residues. The CDR3 reads CASSIRQQEAQYF. CDR3 nucleotides: TGTGCCAGTAGTATTCGGCAACAAGAGGCCCAGTACTTC.

To note about this clonotype: This may be a read error, as it is one base from a much larger clone. V and J are TRBV12-3 or TRBV12-4 and TRBJ2-1; 11 nucleotides agree with TRBD2. J was trimmed by 10 bases and V by 11 bases; bases with no gene match: 13. There are 14 residues in the CDR3. DNA for the CDR3: TGTGCCCGCAAACCACTAGCGGGGGTTAAGGAGCAGTTCTTC. Translating it yields CARKPLAGVKEQFF.

In regard to this clonotype: This may stem from a read error, because a much larger clone lies one nucleotide away. The CDR3 is CASSLVGDNPYEQYF. As DNA, the CDR3 is TGTGCCAGCAGCTTAGTGGGGGACAACCCCTACGAGCAGTACTTC. The chain is built from TRBV7-2 and TRBJ2-7, with a tentative D call TRBD1 (6 bases). The CDR3 is 15 amino acids. The V gene lost 1 base and the J gene lost 2 bases, with 12 bases spanning the gap. The germline V gene encodes CDR1 SGHTA and CDR2 FQGNSA.

This clonotype was counted at least ten times. The gene calls are TRBV6-1 and TRBJ1-2, with unresolved D. Trimming shortened V by 6 bases and J by 5 bases, and 10 bases separated the two germline ends. This CDR3 spans 12 amino acids. Germline CDR1 and CDR2: MNHNS and SASEGT. The DNA of the CDR3 is TGTGCCAGCAGCCCGGCCCGATATGGCTACACCTTC. Translated, it gives CASSPARYGYTF.

The chain recombines TRBV7-2 with TRBJ2-5; D gene unclear. This CDR3 is 14 amino acids long. V lost 4 bases, J lost 10 bases, and 19 bases lay in between. Germline assignment: CDR1 SGHTA and CDR2 FQGNSA. The CDR3 nucleotides are TGTGCCAGCAGCTCTAAAAAAAAAGATGAGGACCAGTACTTC. This codes for CASSSKKKDEDQYF.

To note about this clonotype: At one end the junction does not follow the germline gene, possibly because of a read error. The chain combines TRBV6-2 or TRBV6-3 with TRBJ2-3, with 10 bases matching TRBD1. This CDR3 has 16 residues. Germline CDR1 reads MNHEY; CDR2 reads SVGEGT. CDR3 in amino acids: CASSHGTGAGADRQYF. CDR3 nucleotides: TGTGCCAGCAGCCACGGGACAGGGGCAGGCGCAGATAGGCAGTATTTT.

V and J are TRBV2 and TRBJ2-3; D gene uncertain. Per germline, CDR1 SNHLY and CDR2 FYNNEI. The V end was cut by 4 bases, the J end by 0 bases, with 11 bases between. The CDR3 spans 15 residues. The CDR3, as DNA: TGTGCCAGCAGTGCCAGCACCCCAAGCACAGATACGCAGTATTTT. Protein: CASSASTPSTDTQYF.

This clonotype was detected many times. V gene TRBV6-6 combines with J gene TRBJ2-7; unclear D gene. Germline V lookup: CDR1 MNHNY, CDR2 SVGAGI (reference sequence). The germline V and J ends were trimmed by 0 bases and 3 bases, with 12 bases remaining between them. The CDR3 is made up of 15 amino acids. The CDR3 reads CASSYSYGFGYEQYF. The CDR3 DNA follows: TGTGCCAGCAGTTACTCGTATGGGTTTGGCTACGAGCAGTACTTC.

On this clonotype: A read error is possible here, since a much larger clone lies one base away. The CDR3 here is CATSRGGAGQQETKYF. CDR3 sequence (DNA): TGTGCCACCAGCAGAGGGGGTGCGGGGCAACAAGAGACCAAGTACTTC. This chain joins TRBV15 and TRBJ2-5; TRBD2 is a possible D gene (6 bases). The CDR3 is 16 amino acids. The V gene's germline CDR1 is LNHNV and CDR2 YYDKDF (reference sequence).

The chain recombines TRBV7-2 with TRBJ2-1, with D unclear. Germline loops: CDR1 SGHTA, CDR2 FQGNSA. The ends were cut back, 5 bases at V and 6 bases at J, with 11 bases in the middle. This CDR3 has 13 residues. CDR3 protein: CASSNYQINEQFF. The CDR3 coding sequence is TGTGCCAGCAGCAATTATCAGATCAATGAGCAGTTCTTC.

This clonotype showed up many times. The rearrangement uses TRBV2 and TRBJ1-1; 7 bases map to TRBD1. Germline lookup yields CDR1 SNHLY and CDR2 FYNNEI. V was pared by 6 bases and J by 5 bases, with 15 bases of the junction left unmatched. This CDR3 region has 16 residues. The CDR3 spells CASSHGQAGLATEAFF. The CDR3 DNA reads as TGTGCCAGCAGCCACGGACAGGCTGGTTTGGCAACTGAAGCTTTCTTT.

This clonotype was recorded many times. The chain carries TRBV20-1 and TRBJ1-1, with D tentatively TRBD1 (6 bases). Germline CDR1 reads DFQATT; CDR2 reads SNEGSKA (reference sequence). The V end lost 1 base, the J end lost 5 bases, and 17 bases lay between the germline ends. This CDR3 is 15 amino acids long. The CDR3 bases are TGCAGTGCTAGAGGACAAGGGCAGGGGAATACTGAAGCTTTCTTT. Amino acids: CSARGQGQGNTEAFF.

Many counts were recorded for this clonotype. This sequence joins TRBV20-1 and TRBJ1-2; D not certain. V was cut by 5 bases and J by 3 bases, with 13 bases left in between. Per the germline V gene, CDR1 is DFQATT and CDR2 is SNEGSKA (reference sequence). The CDR3 runs to 13 residues. This chain's CDR3 is CSAPPAVYYGYTF. The CDR3 DNA reads TGCAGTGCTCCTCCGGCGGTATACTATGGCTACACCTTC.

The V call is TRBV6-4, the J call TRBJ2-5; no definite D call. This CDR3 has 13 amino acids. V shed 4 bases and J shed 4 bases, with 10 bases lying between them. Germline assignment: CDR1 MRHNA and CDR2 SNTAGT. CDR3 sequence: CASSGRSTETQYF. The CDR3 DNA follows: TGTGCCAGCAGTGGCAGGAGCACAGAGACCCAGTACTTC.

Comments on this clonotype: Given a much more abundant clone one base away, this may be a read error. V and J are TRBV4-3 and TRBJ2-3, with D possibly being TRBD2 (5 bases). The germline V gene has CDR1 LGHNA and CDR2 YSLEER. CDR3 length: 15 amino acids. The germline V and J ends were trimmed by 1 base and 5 bases, with 13 bases remaining between them. The DNA of the CDR3 is TGCGCCAGCAGCCAAGGGGCTAGCCTAATAGATACGCAGTATTTT. Protein product: CASSQGASLIDTQYF.

The gene calls are TRBV2 and TRBJ1-5, with 10 bases aligning to TRBD1. This CDR3 comprises 15 residues. V dropped 7 bases and J dropped 4; count of bases not matched to a gene: 7. CDR1 and CDR2 from the germline V gene are SNHLY and FYNNEI. The CDR3 DNA reads TGTGCCAGCAACCCGACAGGGGGCGCGAATCAGCCCCAGCATTTT. Amino acid sequence: CASNPTGGANQPQHF.

This clonotype was detected many times. The chain joins TRBV15 to TRBJ1-1, with D hard to call. Germline V gene lookup returns CDR1 LNHNV and CDR2 YYDKDF (reference sequence). Trimming stripped 0 bases from V and 4 bases from J, with 9 bases between. The CDR3 is 14 amino acids. The CDR3 is CATSRDFDATEAFF. CDR3 DNA: TGTGCCACCAGCAGAGATTTTGACGCCACTGAAGCTTTCTTT.

This clonotype occurred many times. J is TRBJ1-2 and V is TRBV3-1, with D hard to call. The V end lost 0 bases, the J end lost 8 bases, and 4 bases lay between the germline ends. The CDR3 sequence is 11 residues long. Per the germline V gene, CDR1 is LGHDT and CDR2 is YNNKEL (reference sequence). The CDR3 bases are TGTGCCAGCAGCCAAGAGACGGGCTACACCTTC. The encoded protein is CASSQETGYTF.